The clone carrying this TCR beta chain was counted only a few times. Its target is unknown. V was clipped by 4 bases and J by 4 bases, with 10 bases between them. The length of the CDR3 is 13 residues. Looked up from germline, CDR1 is MNHEY and CDR2 is SVGAGI. Using its own MiXCR run on the 5' RACE reads, TCRdb lists one record per CDR3 protein. The table includes hundreds of thousands of distinct CDR3 sequences, 8.6% detected once. The sample comes from a study of identical twins. Study-wide results and caveats: Insertions were reduced in abundant cord blood beta clonotypes but not in memory repertoires. In monozygotic twins, models underestimated the sharing of out-of-frame TCR alpha.

These same records also appear under a second study, on yellow fever vaccine responses in identical twins.

The receptor's source is a woman in her late teens or twenties in good health. Input material: PBMCs. The chain is built from TRBV6-5 and TRBJ1-1; D possibly corresponds to TRBD1 (5 bases). The DNA of the CDR3 is TGTGCCAGCAGTTCGAGAGACAGCACTGAAGCTTTCTTT. The encoded protein is CASSSRDSTEAFF.